The 6 T cell receptor beta chains below all came from one sample that was sequenced in a study of T cell clonality in common variable immunodeficiency. General study results and limits: In common variable immunodeficiency, TCR beta chains reportedly carried fewer deletions and N-nucleotide insertions.

Antigen specificity for these receptors is unknown. Profiling relied on immunoSEQ multiplex PCR, and the TCRdb table lists in-frame clones only, not all of them. The repertoire consists of about 33,000 clones, none detected only once. What was sequenced was peripheral blood mononuclear cells. The receptors were gathered from a human donor with common variable immunodeficiency.

This clone was counted between two and nine times. The read ends 3 residues early relative to the CDR3; the germline J gene fills the gap. The chain is built from TRBV18 and TRBJ1-2, with 7 bases matching TRBD1. Trimming at V came to 2 bases and at J to 4 bases, leaving 4 bases not matched to a gene. Germline V gene data show CDR1 as KGHSH and CDR2 as LQKENI. The CDR3 totals 14 residues. The CDR3: CASSPTGQPYGYTF. CDR3 bases read: TGTGCCAGCTCACCAACGGGACAGCCCTATGGC.

This clone was seen ten or more times. The read finishes 3 residues shy of the CDR3 end, and the germline J gene is used to complete it. V and J are TRBV5-1 and TRBJ1-1; D ambiguous. This CDR3 region has 11 residues. Trimming removed 4 bases from V and 7 bases from J, with 8 bases in between. The germline V gene encodes CDR1 SGHRS and CDR2 YFSETQ. CDR3 bases read: TGCGCCAGCAGCCAGGACTATGAA. It encodes CASSQDYE. The full CDR3 protein is CASSQDYEAFF.

In this sample, this clone turned up many times. The read is 3 residues too short to cover the CDR3 end, so that end is filled in from the germline J gene. The chain couples TRBV13 to TRBJ2-1; 7 nucleotides match TRBD1. Per the germline V gene, CDR1 is PRHDT and CDR2 is FYEKMQ (reference sequence). The junction had 16 bases not matched to a gene; V was cut back by 5 bases and J by 6 bases. The length of the CDR3 is 17 residues. The CDR3 bases that were read are TGTGCCAGCAGCCCGAGGACAGGTTTGGGGATCTTCAATGAG. Translation: CASSPRTGLGIFNE. The complete CDR3 reads CASSPRTGLGIFNEQFF.

This clone was detected ten times or more. From the germline J gene comes the end of the CDR3, since the read stops 3 residues before it. The chain combines TRBV5-1 with TRBJ2-2; D might be TRBD1 or TRBD2, each matching 5 bases. The V end was cut by 4 bases, the J end by 5 bases, with 9 bases between. Germline lookup yields CDR1 SGHRS and CDR2 YFSETQ. This CDR3 comprises 13 residues. CDR3: CASSIEGTGELFF. CDR3 bases read: TGCGCCAGCAGCATCGAGGGGACCGGGGAG.

This clone was counted only a few times. The missing CDR3 end, 3 residues past where the read stops, is filled in from the germline J gene. The V call is TRBV7-9, the J call TRBJ2-5, with D possibly matching TRBD1 (5 bases). The germline V gene has CDR1 SEHNR and CDR2 FQNEAQ (reference sequence). V was cut by 6 bases and J by 4 bases, with 12 bases left in between. The CDR3 totals 13 residues. Incomplete CDR3 DNA: TGTGCCAGCAGAGACTCAGGGATAGAGACC. It yields the protein CASRDSGIET. The entire CDR3 reads CASRDSGIETQYF.

In regard to this clone: The read ends 3 residues early relative to the CDR3; the germline J gene fills the gap. The chain has TRBV20-1 and TRBJ2-5, with 8 bases aligning to TRBD2. The CDR3 loop spans 15 amino acids. The germline gives CDR1 DFQATT, CDR2 SNEGSKA (reference sequence). V was clipped by 5 bases and J by 4 bases; unmatched bases: 12. The CDR3: CSAGGGLGRGETQYF. The CDR3 bases that were read are TGCAGTGCTGGGGGGGGACTAGGGAGGGGAGAGACC.